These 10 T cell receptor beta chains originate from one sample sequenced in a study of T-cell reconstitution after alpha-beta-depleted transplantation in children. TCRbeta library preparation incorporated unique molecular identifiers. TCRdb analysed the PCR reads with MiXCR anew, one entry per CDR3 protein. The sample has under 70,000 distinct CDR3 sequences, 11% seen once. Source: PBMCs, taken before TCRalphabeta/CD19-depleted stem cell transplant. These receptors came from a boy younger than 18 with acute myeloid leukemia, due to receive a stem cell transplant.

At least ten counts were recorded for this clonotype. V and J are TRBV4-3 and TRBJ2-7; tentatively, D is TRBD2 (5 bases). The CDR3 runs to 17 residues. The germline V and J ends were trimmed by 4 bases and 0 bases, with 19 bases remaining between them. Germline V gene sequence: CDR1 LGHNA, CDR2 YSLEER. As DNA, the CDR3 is TGCGCCAGCAGCCGAACCGTTCGGGGTTCCTACTCCTACGAGCAGTACTTC. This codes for CASSRTVRGSYSYEQYF.

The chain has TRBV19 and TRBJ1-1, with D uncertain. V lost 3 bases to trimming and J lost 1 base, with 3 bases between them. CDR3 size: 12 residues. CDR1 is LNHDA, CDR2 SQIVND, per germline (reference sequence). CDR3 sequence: CASSIGNTEAFF. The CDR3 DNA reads TGTGCCAGTAGTATCGGGAACACTGAAGCTTTCTTT.

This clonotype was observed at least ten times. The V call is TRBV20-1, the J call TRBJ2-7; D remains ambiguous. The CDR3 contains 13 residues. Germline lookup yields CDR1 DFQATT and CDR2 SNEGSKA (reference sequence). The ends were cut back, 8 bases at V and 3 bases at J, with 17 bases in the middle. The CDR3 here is CSTVGSQLYEQYF. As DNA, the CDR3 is TGCAGTACCGTGGGCTCACAGCTCTACGAGCAGTACTTC.

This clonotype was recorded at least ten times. This chain's CDR3 is CSAWTDTQYF. The CDR3 nucleotides are TGCAGTGCCTGGACAGATACGCAGTATTTT. The chain has TRBV20-1 and TRBJ2-3, with D unresolved. V dropped 6 bases and J dropped 3 bases, with 4 bases sitting between them. Germline CDR1 reads DFQATT; CDR2 reads SNEGSKA (reference sequence). The length of the CDR3 is 10 residues.

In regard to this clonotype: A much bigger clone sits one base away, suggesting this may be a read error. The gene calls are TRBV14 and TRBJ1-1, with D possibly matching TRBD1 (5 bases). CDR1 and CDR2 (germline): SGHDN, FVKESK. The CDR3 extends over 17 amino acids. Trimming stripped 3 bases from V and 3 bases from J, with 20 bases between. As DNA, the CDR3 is TGTGCCAGCAGCCACGTACAGGTGGCGGTTAGACACACTGAAGCTTTCTTT. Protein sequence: CASSHVQVAVRHTEAFF.

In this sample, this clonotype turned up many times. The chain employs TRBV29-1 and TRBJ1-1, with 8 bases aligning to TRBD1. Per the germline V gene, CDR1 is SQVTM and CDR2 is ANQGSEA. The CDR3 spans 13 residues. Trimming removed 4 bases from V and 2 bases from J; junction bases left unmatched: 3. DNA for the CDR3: TGCAGCGTTGCGACAGGGGTTAACACTGAAGCTTTCTTT. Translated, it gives CSVATGVNTEAFF.

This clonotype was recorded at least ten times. The CDR3 bases are TGTGCCAGCAGTCCCGGGACTAGCCTAGCCTACGAGCAGTACTTC. Its protein is CASSPGTSLAYEQYF. The chain carries TRBV12-3 or TRBV12-4 and TRBJ2-7, with 9 bases matching TRBD2. The CDR3 runs 15 residues. V was clipped by 5 bases and J by 2 bases; unmatched bases: 7.

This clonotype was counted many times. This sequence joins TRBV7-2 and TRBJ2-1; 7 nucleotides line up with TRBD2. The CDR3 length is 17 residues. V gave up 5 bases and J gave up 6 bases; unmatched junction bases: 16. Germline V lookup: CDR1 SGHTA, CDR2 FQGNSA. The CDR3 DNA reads TGTGCCAGCAGCACAAATCGACTAGCAAGCTTAGTCAATGAGCAGTTCTTC. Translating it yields CASSTNRLASLVNEQFF.

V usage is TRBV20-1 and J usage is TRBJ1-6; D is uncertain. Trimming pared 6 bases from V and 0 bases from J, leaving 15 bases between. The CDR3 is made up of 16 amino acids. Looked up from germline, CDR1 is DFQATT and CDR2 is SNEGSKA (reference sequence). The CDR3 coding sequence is TGCAGTGCCCAAGGCCCGGAGAGCTCCTATAATTCACCCCTCCACTTT. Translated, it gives CSAQGPESSYNSPLHF.

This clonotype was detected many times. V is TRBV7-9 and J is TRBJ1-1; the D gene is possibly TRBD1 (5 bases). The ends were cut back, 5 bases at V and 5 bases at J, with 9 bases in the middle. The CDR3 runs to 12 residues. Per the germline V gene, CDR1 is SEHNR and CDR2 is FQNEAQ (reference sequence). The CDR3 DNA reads TGTGCCAGCAGCCACGGGGGGACTGAAGCTTTCTTT. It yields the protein CASSHGGTEAFF.